This T cell receptor (beta chain) is drawn from a study of blood T cell repertoires in COVID-19. Study as a whole: Both acute and convalescent COVID-19 samples were obtained from the United States, Italy and Spain. PBMCs, B-cell-depleted T cells, or T cells were the source of the cDNA or gDNA that made up the material.

Donors of Cohort 3 who recovered were those that had two negative PCRs, clearance, or symptom resolution. Per the germline V gene, CDR1 is LGHNA and CDR2 is YNFKEQ. This CDR3 is built from 18 residues. V trimming: 0 bases; J trimming: 2 bases; junction bases outside the gene matches: 8. Sequenced by immunoSEQ multiplex PCR; TCRdb stores in-frame clones only, minus some. In the table there are 150,000 or so clones, 70% to 85% of which are singletons. The sample taken for sequencing was PBMCs or T cells enriched from blood (not recorded which). The chain joins TRBV4-2 to TRBJ2-3, with 10 bases identical to TRBD2. This TCR was recovered from a man aged 45 to 65 who had recovered from COVID-19. As DNA, the CDR3 is TGTGCCAGCAGCCAAGAGGGAACTAGCGGGGTTACCACAGATACGCAGTATTTT. Translating gives CASSQEGTSGVTTDTQYF.